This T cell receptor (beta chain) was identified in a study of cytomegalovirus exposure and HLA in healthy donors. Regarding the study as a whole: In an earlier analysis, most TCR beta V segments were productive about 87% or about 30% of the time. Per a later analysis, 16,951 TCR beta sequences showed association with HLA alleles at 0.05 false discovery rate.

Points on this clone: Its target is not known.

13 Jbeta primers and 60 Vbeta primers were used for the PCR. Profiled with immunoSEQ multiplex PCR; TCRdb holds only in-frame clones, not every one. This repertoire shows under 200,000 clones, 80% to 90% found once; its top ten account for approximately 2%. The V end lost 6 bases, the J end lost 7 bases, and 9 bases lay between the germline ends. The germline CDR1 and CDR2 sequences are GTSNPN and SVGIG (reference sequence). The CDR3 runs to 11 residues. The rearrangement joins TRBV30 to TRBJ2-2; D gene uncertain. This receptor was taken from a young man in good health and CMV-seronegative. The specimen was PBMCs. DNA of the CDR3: TGTGCCTGTGTCCTGTTCGGGGAGCTGTTTTTT. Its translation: CACVLFGELFF.